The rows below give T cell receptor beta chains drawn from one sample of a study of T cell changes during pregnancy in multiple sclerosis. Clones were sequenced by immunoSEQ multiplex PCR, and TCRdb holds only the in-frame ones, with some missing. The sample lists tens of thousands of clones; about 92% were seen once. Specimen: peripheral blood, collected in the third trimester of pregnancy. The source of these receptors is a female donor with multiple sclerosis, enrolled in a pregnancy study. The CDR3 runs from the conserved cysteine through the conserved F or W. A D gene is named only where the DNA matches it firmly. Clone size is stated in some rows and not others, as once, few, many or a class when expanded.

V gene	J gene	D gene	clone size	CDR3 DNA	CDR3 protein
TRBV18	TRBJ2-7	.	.	TGTGCCAGCTCACCAGGGGCCATCTACGAGCAGTACTTC	CASSPGAIYEQYF
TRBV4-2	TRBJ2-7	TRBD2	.	TGTGCCAGCAGCCAAGATTGGGGTCTAGCGGGAGACCGATACGAGCAGTACTTC	CASSQDWGLAGDRYEQYF
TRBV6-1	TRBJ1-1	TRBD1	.	TGTGCCAGCAAAGACAGGGTGGGCACTGAAGCTTTCTTT	CASKDRVGTEAFF
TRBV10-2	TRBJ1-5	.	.	TGCGCCAGCAGTGCCAGCGATAGCAATCAGCCCCAGCATTTT	CASSASDSNQPQHF
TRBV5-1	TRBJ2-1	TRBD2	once	TGCGCCAGCAGCCGGAGACTAGCGGGAGAGTTCAGCTCCTACAATGAGCAGTTCTTC	CASSRRLAGEFSSYNEQFF
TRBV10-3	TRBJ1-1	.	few	TGTGCCATCAGTGATGTAGGAAACAGAGAAGCTTTCTTT	CAISDVGNREAFF
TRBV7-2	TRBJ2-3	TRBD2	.	TGTGCCAGCAGCTTAGGACTAGCGGGAGGGGTTCGATTCACAGATACGCAGTATTTT	CASSLGLAGGVRFTDTQYF
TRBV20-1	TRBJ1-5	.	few	TGCAGTGCCAGACTGAATCAGCCCCAGCATTTT	CSARLNQPQHF
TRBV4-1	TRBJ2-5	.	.	TGCGCCAGCAGCCACCGGGGAGGAGGCGGTCTGGAGACCCAGTACTTC	CASSHRGGGGLETQYF
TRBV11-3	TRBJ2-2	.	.	TGTGCCAGCAGCAAGGACAGTACGAACACCGGGGAGCTGTTTTTT	CASSKDSTNTGELFF
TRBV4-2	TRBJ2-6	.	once	TGTGCCAGCAGCCAAGAGCAGGGATCCGGGGCCAACGTCCTGACTTTC	CASSQEQGSGANVLTF
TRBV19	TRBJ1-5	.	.	TGTGCCAGTAGTATACTCCGGGAGAGACAGCCCCAGCATTTT	CASSILRERQPQHF
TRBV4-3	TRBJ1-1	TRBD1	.	TGCGCCAGCAGCCAAGTGACAGGGGGGCCAGCTATGAACACTGAAGCTTTCTTT	CASSQVTGGPAMNTEAFF
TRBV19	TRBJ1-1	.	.	TGTGCCAGTAGGAACAGGGCTTTGACTGAAGCTTTCTTT	CASRNRALTEAFF
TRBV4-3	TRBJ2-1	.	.	TGCGCCAGCGGGAGGGGGATGGGGTACAATGAGCAGTTCTTC	CASGRGMGYNEQFF
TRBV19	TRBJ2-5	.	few	TGTGCCAGTAGTCCCCGAGCTGGACACTTACAAGAGACCCAGTACTTC	CASSPRAGHLQETQYF
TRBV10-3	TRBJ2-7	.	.	TGTGCCATCTCCCCGACAGGCTACGAGCAGTACTTC	CAISPTGYEQYF
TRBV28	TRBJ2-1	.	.	TGTGCCAGCAGTTTCCCTACGATCAGGACAGACAACAATGAGCAGTTCTTC	CASSFPTIRTDNNEQFF
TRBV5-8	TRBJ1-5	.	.	TGTGCCACCGAAAGGGGTAATCGCAATCAGCCCCAGCATTTT	CATERGNRNQPQHF
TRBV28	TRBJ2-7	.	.	TGTGCCAGCAGTTTATCCCACTACGAGCAGTACTTC	CASSLSHYEQYF
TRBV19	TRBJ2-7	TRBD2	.	TGTGCCAGTAGTATAGACCCGGGACTAGCGGGAGTTGAGCAGTACTTC	CASSIDPGLAGVEQYF
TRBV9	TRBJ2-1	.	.	TGTGCCAGCAGCGTAACAGGGTACAATGAGCAGTTCTTC	CASSVTGYNEQFF
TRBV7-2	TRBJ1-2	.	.	TGTGCCAGCAGCTTAGGAGCCATTAACTCCTATGGCTACACCTTC	CASSLGAINSYGYTF
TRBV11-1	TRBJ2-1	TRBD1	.	TGTGCCAGCAGCTCTACGTTCGGGACAGGCCCTTACAATGAGCAGTTCTTC	CASSSTFGTGPYNEQFF
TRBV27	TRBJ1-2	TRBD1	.	TGTGCCAGCAGTGGTAGTACAGGGGAGGTTCGGGGCTACACCTTC	CASSGSTGEVRGYTF
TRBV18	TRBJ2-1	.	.	TGTGCCAGCTCACCAGGGACAAACAATGAGCAGTTCTTC	CASSPGTNNEQFF
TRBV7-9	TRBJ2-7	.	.	TGTGCCAGCAGCCCAGGGCTAGTGGGGTCCTACGAGCAGTACTTC	CASSPGLVGSYEQYF
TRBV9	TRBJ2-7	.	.	TGTGCCAGCAGCGTAGCGTCTTTCTCCTACGAGCAGTACTTC	CASSVASFSYEQYF